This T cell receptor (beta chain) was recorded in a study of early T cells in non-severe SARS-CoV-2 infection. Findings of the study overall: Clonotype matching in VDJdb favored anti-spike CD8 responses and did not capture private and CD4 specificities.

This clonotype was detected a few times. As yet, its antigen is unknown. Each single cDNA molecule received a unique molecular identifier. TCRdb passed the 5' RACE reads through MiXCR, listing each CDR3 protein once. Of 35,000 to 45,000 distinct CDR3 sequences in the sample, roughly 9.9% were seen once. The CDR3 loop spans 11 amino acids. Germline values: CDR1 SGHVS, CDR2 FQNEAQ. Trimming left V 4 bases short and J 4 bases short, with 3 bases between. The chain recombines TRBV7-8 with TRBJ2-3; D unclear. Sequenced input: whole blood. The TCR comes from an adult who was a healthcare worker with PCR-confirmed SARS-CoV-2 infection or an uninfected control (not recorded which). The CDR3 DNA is TGTGCCAGCAGCTGGTCAGATACGCAGTATTTT. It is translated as CASSWSDTQYF.